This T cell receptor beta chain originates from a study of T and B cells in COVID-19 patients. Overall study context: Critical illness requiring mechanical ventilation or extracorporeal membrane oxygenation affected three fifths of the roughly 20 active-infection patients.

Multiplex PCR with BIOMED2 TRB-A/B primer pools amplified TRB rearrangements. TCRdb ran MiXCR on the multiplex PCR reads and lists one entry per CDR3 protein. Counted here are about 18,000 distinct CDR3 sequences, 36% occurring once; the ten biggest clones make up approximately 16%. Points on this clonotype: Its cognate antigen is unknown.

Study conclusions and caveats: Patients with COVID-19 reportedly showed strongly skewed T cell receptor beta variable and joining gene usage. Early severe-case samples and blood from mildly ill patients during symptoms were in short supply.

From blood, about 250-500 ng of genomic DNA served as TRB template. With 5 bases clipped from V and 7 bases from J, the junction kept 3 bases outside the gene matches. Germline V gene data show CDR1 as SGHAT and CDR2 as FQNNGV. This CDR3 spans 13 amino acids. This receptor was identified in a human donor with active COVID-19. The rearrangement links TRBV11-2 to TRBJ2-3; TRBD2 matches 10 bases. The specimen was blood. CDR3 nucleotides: TGTGCCAGCAGCAGTAGCGGGGGGAATACGCAGTATTTT. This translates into CASSSSGGNTQYF.